Each of the 2 T cell receptor beta chains below was sequenced from the same sample in a study of patients and donors after allogeneic stem cell transplantation. TCRdb re-called the RT-PCR reads with MiXCR, one entry per CDR3 protein. The sample yields 920,000 or so distinct CDR3 sequences, 18% seen once. Sequencing input: blood, either unsorted or a sorted T cell fraction (not recorded which). The receptors here all came from a human donor who was either an allogeneic HSCT recipient or a stem cell or donor lymphocyte infusion donor (not recorded which). It is not recorded whose cells these are; they may come from a transplant donor.

This rearrangement joins TRBV5-8 to TRBJ2-7, with D possibly matching TRBD2 (5 bases). The V gene's germline CDR1 is SGHTS and CDR2 YDEGEE. The V and J ends lost 0 bases and 2 bases respectively, with 12 bases between them. This CDR3 has 15 amino acids. CDR3: CASSLDAGPTYEQYF. The DNA for the CDR3 is TGTGCCAGCAGCTTGGACGCGGGCCCCACCTACGAGCAGTACTTC.

This clonotype was seen ten or more times. The CDR3 here is CASSSLALPFPNEQFF. DNA of the CDR3: TGTGCCAGCAGCTCCTTAGCCCTCCCGTTCCCCAATGAGCAGTTCTTC. The genes are TRBV7-8 and TRBJ2-1, with D uncertain. Between the trimmed V and J ends, which lost 4 bases and 6 bases, there was a span of 19 bases. The V gene's germline CDR1 is SGHVS and CDR2 FQNEAQ. The CDR3 is 16 amino acids.